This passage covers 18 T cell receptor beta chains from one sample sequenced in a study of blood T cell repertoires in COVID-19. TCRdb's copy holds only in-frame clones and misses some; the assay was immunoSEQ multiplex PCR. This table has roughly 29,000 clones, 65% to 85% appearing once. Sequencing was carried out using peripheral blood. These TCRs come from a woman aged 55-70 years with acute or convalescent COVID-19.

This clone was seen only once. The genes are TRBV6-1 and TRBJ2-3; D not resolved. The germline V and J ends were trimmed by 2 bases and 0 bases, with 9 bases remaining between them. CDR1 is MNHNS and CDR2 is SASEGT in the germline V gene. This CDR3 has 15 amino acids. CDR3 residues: CASSESAISTDTQYF. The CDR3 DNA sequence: TGTGCCAGCAGTGAAAGCGCCATCAGCACAGATACGCAGTATTTT.

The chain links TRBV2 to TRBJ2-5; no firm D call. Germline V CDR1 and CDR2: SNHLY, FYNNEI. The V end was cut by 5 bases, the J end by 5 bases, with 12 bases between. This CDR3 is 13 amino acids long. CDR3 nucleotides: TGTGCCAGCAGTCTAGTCCTTGCGGAGACCCAGTACTTC. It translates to CASSLVLAETQYF.

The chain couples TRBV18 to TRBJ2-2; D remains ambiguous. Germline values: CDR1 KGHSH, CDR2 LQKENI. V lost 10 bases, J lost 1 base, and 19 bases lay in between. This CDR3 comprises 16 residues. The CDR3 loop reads CATQSSQVWNTGELFF. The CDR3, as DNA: TGTGCCACCCAATCGTCTCAGGTCTGGAACACCGGGGAGCTGTTTTTT.

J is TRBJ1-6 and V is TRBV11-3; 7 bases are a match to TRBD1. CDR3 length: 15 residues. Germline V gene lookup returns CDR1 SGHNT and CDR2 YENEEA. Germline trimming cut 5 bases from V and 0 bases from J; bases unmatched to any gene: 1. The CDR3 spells CASSRDSSYNSPLHF. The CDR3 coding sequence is TGTGCCAGCAGCAGGGACAGCTCCTATAATTCACCCCTCCACTTT.

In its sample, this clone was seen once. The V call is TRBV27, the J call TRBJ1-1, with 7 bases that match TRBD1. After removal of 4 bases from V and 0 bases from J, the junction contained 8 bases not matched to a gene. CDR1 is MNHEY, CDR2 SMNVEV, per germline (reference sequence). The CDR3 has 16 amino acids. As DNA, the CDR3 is TGTGCCAGCAGTTCCCTCCTACAGGGGATGAACACTGAAGCTTTCTTT. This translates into CASSSLLQGMNTEAFF.

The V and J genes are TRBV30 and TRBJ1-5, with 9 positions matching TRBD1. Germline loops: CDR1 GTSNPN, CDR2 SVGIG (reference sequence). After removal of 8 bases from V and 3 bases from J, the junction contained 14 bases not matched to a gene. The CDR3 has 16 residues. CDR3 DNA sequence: TGTGCCCGCTCGGGACAGGGATTGGAACACAATCAGCCCCAGCATTTT. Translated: CARSGQGLEHNQPQHF.

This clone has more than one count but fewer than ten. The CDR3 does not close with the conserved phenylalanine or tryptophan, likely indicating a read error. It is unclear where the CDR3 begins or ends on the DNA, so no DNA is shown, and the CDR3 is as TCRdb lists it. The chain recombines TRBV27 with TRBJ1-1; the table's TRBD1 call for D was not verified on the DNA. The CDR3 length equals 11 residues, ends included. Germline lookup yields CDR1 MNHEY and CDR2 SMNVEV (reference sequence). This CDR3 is CASSSGQGCPL.

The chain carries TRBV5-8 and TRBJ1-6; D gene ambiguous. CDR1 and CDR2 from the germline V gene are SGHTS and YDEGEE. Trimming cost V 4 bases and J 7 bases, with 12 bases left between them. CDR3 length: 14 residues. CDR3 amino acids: CASSPNPGNSPLHF. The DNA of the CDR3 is TGTGCCAGCAGCCCAAATCCGGGGAATTCACCCCTCCACTTT.

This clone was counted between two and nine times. The CDR3 here is CASSASYYGYTF. The CDR3, as DNA: TGTGCCAGCAGTGCTTCTTACTATGGCTACACCTTC. The J gene is TRBJ1-2, the V gene TRBV25-1, with unresolved D. Trimming left V 4 bases short and J 3 bases short, with 6 bases between. This CDR3 is built from 12 residues. CDR1 MGHDK and CDR2 SYGVNS come from the germline V gene.

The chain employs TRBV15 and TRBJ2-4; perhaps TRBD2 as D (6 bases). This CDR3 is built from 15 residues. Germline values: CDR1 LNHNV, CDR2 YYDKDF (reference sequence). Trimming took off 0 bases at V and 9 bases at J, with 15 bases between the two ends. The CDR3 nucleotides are TGTGCCACCAGCAGAGATCTCTTGGCGGAGGGCATTCAGTACTTC. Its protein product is CATSRDLLAEGIQYF.

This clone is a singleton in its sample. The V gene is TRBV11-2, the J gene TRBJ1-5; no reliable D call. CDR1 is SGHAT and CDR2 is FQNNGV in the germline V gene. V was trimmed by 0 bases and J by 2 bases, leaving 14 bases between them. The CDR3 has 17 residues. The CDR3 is CASSLDQKPGGNQPQHF. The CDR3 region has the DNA TGTGCCAGCAGCTTAGATCAAAAGCCCGGAGGCAATCAGCCCCAGCATTTT.

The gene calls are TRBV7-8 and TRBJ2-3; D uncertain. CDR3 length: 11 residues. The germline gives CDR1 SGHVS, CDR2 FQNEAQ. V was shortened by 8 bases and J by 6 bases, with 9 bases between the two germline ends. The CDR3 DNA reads TGTGCCAGCGGAGCCAAGGATACGCAGTATTTT. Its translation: CASGAKDTQYF.

CDR3 sequence (DNA): TGTGCCAGTAGTATGAGGCCAGGGCGCAACATTCAGTACTTC. Translated, it gives CASSMRPGRNIQYF. The rearrangement joins TRBV19 to TRBJ2-4, with a tentative D call TRBD1 (5 bases). Trimming stripped 3 bases from V and 7 bases from J, with 13 bases between. Germline V gene lookup returns CDR1 LNHDA and CDR2 SQIVND (reference sequence). This CDR3 contains 14 residues.

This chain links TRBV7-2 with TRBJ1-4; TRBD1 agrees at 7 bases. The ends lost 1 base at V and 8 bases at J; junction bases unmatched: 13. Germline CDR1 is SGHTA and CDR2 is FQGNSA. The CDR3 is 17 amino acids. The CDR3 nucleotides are TGTGCCAGCAGCTTAGGGCAGGGGGTGATTTTGGAGGAAAAACTGTTTTTT. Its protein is CASSLGQGVILEEKLFF.

The CDR3 region is CAWIPWTDRGAFF. As DNA, the CDR3 is TGTGCCTGGATTCCATGGACGGACAGGGGTGCTTTCTTT. This rearrangement joins TRBV30 to TRBJ1-1; 9 nucleotides line up with TRBD1. The germline gives CDR1 GTSNPN, CDR2 SVGIG (reference sequence). The CDR3 loop spans 13 amino acids. J gave up 11 bases and V 4 bases, and 11 bases lay outside the gene matches. The full variable domain, its missing parts supplied by reference TRBV30 and TRBJ1-1, is SQTIHQWPATLVQPVGSPLSLECTVEGTSNPNLYWYRQAAGRGLQLLFYSVGIGQISSEVPQNLSASRPQDRQFILSSKKLLLSDSGFYLCAWIPWTDRGAFFGQGTRLTVV.

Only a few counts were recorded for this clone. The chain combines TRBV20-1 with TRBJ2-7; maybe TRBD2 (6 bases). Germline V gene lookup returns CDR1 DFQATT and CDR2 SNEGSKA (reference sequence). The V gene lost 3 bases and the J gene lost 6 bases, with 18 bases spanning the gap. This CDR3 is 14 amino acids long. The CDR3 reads CSASSSWAGSEQYF. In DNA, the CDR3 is TGCAGTGCTAGTAGTAGTTGGGCGGGGAGCGAGCAGTACTTC.

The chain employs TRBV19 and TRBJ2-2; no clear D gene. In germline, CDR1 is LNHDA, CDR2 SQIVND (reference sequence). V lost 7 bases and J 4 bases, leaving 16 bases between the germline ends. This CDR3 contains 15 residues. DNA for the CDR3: TGTGCCAGTAAAACCCCCGGAGCGAGCACCGGGGAGCTGTTTTTT. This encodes CASKTPGASTGELFF.

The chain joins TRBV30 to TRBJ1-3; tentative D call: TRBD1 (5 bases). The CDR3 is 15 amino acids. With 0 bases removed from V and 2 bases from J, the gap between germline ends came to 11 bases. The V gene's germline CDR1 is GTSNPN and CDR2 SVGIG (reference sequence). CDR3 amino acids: CAWSVRAGTGNTIYF. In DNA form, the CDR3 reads TGTGCCTGGAGTGTACGGGCAGGGACTGGAAACACCATATATTTT.